Following are 6 T cell receptor beta chains from one sample sequenced in a study of OX40 agonist ivuxolimab in advanced cancers. The table came from immunoSEQ multiplex PCR; TCRdb's copy has only in-frame clones and leaves some out. Altogether about 68,000 clones are present, around 84% being singletons, with the ten largest covering about 1.7%. The material was CD4+ or CD8+ T cells sorted from blood, obtained in a trial of the OX40 agonist ivuxolimab. These receptors were obtained from an adult with an advanced solid tumor such as melanoma, head and neck, liver or kidney cancer.

In the case of this clone: This is likely an artifact of a read error, given a far larger clone one base away. The rearrangement uses TRBV11-2 and TRBJ2-7; D gene uncertain. The CDR3 sequence is 11 residues long. Trimming pared 2 bases from V and 3 bases from J, leaving 2 bases between. Germline V gene sequence: CDR1 SGHAT, CDR2 FQNNGV. As DNA, the CDR3 is TGTGCCAGCAGCTTACACTACGAGCAGTACTTC. Protein product: CASSLHYEQYF.

The chain couples TRBV28 to TRBJ1-2; 7 bases agree with TRBD1. Trimming at V came to 10 bases and at J to 2 bases, leaving 7 bases not matched to a gene. The CDR3 runs 13 residues. CDR1 and CDR2 (germline): MDHEN, SYDVKM. The CDR3 here is CATSRGWNYGYTF. The CDR3 region has the DNA TGTGCCACAAGCAGGGGGTGGAACTATGGCTACACCTTC.

The J gene is TRBJ2-3, the V gene TRBV11-2, with D possibly being TRBD1 or TRBD2 (7 bases each). Germline lookup yields CDR1 SGHAT and CDR2 FQNNGV. This CDR3 comprises 17 residues. The V and J ends lost 5 bases and 1 base respectively, with 19 bases between them. Here the CDR3 reads CASSRLGQAGGTDTQYF. The CDR3 DNA sequence: TGTGCCAGCAGCCGCCTCGGACAGGCGGGAGGCACAGATACGCAGTATTTT.

This chain links TRBV4-3 with TRBJ1-1, with no clear D. Germline V CDR1 and CDR2: LGHNA, YSLEER. The CDR3 loop spans 13 amino acids. The germline V and J ends were trimmed by 4 bases and 0 bases, with 6 bases remaining between them. CDR3 sequence: CASSPAVNTEAFF. The CDR3 bases are TGCGCCAGCAGCCCCGCGGTGAACACTGAAGCTTTCTTT.

The count of this clone is one. The J gene is TRBJ2-7, the V gene TRBV29-1, with a tentative D call TRBD1 (6 bases). There are 13 residues in the CDR3. V dropped 5 bases and J dropped 9 bases, with 20 bases sitting between them. In germline, CDR1 is SQVTM, CDR2 ANQGSEA. The CDR3 coding sequence is TGCAGCGTTAGGGCAGCGATAGAGGGGGTGCAGTACTTC. Encoded protein: CSVRAAIEGVQYF.

The V call is TRBV11-2, the J call TRBJ1-3; D is ambiguous. Germline V lookup: CDR1 SGHAT, CDR2 FQNNGV. V lost 10 bases, J lost 4 bases, and 8 bases lay in between. The CDR3 sequence is 11 residues long. This CDR3 is CATSQGNTIYF. The CDR3, as DNA: TGTGCCACCAGTCAGGGAAACACCATATATTTT.